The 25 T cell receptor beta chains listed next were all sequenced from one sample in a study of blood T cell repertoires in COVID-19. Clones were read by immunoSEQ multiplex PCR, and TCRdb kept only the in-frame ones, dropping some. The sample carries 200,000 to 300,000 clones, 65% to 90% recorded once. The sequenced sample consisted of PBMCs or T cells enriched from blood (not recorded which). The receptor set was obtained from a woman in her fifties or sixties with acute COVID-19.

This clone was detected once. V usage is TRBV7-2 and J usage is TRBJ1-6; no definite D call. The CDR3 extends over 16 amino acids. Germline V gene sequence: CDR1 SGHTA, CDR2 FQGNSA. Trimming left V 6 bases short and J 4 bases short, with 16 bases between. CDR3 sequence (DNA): TGTGCCAGCAGTTCTTTCACCGGGTCTTATAATTCACCCCTCCACTTT. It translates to CASSSFTGSYNSPLHF.

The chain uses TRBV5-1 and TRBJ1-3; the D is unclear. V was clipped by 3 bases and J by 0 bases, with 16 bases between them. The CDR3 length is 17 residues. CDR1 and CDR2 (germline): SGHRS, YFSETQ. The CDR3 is CASSSQPSDNSGNTIYF. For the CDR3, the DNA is TGCGCCAGCAGCTCACAACCCTCAGACAACTCTGGAAACACCATATATTTT. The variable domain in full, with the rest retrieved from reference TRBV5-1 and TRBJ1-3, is KAGVTQTPRYLIKTRGQQVTLSCSPISGHRSVSWYQQTPGQGLQFLFEYFSETQRNKGNFPGRFSGRQFSNSRSEMNVSTLELGDSALYLCASSSQPSDNSGNTIYFGEGSWLTVV.

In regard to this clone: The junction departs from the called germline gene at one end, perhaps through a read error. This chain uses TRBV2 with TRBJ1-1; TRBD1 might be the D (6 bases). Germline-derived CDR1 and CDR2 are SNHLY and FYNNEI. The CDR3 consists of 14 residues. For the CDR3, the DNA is TGTGCCAGGAGTGGTACAGGGTGGTTGACTGAAGCTTTCTTT. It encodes CARSGTGWLTEAFF.

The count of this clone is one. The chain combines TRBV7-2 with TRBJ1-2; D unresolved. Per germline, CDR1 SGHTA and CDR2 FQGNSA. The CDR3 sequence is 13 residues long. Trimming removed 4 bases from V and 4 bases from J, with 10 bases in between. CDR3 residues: CASSSSRSYGYTF. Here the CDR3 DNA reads TGTGCCAGCAGCTCCTCCAGGTCCTATGGCTACACCTTC. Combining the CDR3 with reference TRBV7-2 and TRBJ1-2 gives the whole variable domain GAGVSQSPSNKVTEKGKDVELRCDPISGHTALYWYRQSLGQGLEFLIYFQGNSAPDKSGLPSDRFSAERTGGSVSTLTIQRTQQEDSAVYLCASSSSRSYGYTFGSGTRLTVV.

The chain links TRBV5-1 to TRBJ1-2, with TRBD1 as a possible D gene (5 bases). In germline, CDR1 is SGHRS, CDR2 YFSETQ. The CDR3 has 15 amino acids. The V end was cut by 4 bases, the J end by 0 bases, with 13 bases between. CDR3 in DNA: TGCGCCAGCAGCGGCCCGACAGTAGCTAACTATGGCTACACCTTC. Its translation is CASSGPTVANYGYTF.

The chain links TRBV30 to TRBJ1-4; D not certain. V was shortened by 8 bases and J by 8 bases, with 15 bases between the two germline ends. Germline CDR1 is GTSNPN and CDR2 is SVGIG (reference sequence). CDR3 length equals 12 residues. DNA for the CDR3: TGTGCCCTAGGGAGAGGAGGAGAAAAACTGTTTTTT. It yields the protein CALGRGGEKLFF.

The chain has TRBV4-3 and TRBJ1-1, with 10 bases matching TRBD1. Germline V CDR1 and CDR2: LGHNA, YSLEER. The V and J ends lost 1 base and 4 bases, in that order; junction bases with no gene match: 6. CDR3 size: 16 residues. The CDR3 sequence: CASSQGPGQGITEAFF. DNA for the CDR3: TGCGCCAGCAGCCAAGGACCGGGACAGGGGATCACTGAAGCTTTCTTT.

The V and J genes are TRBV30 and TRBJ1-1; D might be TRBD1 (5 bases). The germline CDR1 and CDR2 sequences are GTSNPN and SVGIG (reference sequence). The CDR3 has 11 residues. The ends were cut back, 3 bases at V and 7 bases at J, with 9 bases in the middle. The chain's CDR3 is CAWSQTGEAFF. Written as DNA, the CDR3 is TGTGCCTGGAGCCAAACAGGTGAAGCTTTCTTT.

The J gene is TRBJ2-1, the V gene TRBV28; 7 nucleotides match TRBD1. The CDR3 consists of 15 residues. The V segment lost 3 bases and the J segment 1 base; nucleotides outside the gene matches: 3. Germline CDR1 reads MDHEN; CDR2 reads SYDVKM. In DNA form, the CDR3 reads TGTGCCAGCAGTTTGCCCAGGGGGTCCTACAATGAGCAGTTCTTC. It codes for CASSLPRGSYNEQFF.

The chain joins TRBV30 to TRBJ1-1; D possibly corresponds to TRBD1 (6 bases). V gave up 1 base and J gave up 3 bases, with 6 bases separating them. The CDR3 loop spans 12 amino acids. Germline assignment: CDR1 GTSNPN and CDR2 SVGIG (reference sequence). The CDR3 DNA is TGTGCCTGGAGTGGGGGGCACACTGAAGCTTTCTTT. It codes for CAWSGGHTEAFF.

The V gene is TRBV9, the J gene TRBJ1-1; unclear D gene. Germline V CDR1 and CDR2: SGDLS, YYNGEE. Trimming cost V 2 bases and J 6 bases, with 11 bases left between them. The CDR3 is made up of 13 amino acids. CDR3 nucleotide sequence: TGTGCCAGCAGCGTTAGCCCCCTCTCTGAAGCTTTCTTT. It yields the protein CASSVSPLSEAFF.

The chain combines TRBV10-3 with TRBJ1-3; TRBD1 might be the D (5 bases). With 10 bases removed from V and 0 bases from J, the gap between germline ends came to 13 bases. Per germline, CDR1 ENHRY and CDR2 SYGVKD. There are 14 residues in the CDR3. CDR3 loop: CATYGGSSGNTIYF. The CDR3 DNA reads TGTGCCACTTACGGGGGGTCCTCTGGAAACACCATATATTTT.

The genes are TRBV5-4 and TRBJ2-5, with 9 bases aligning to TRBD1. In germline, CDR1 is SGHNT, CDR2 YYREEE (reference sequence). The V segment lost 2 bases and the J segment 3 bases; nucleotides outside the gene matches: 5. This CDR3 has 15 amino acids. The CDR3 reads CASSFRDREEETQYF. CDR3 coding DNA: TGTGCCAGCAGCTTCCGGGACAGGGAGGAAGAGACCCAGTACTTC. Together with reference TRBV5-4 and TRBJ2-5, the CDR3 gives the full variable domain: ETGVTQSPTHLIKTRGQQVTLRCSSQSGHNTVSWYQQALGQGPQFIFQYYREEENGRGNFPPRFSGLQFPNYSSELNVNALELDDSALYLCASSFRDREEETQYFGPGTRLLVL.

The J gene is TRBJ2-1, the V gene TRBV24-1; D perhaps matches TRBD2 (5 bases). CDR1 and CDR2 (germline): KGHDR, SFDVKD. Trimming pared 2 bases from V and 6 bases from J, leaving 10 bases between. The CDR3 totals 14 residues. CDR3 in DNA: TGTGCCACCAGTGATTACGGGGTTTCCAATGAGCAGTTCTTC. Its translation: CATSDYGVSNEQFF.

The CDR3 region has the DNA TGTGCCAGTAGTATCGGTACAGGGTGGCAGCCCCAGCATTTT. The encoded protein is CASSIGTGWQPQHF. V is TRBV19 and J is TRBJ1-5; D is perhaps TRBD1 (6 bases). The CDR3 covers 14 residues. Germline V gives CDR1 LNHDA, CDR2 SQIVND (reference sequence). V gave up 3 bases and J gave up 7 bases, with 13 bases separating them.

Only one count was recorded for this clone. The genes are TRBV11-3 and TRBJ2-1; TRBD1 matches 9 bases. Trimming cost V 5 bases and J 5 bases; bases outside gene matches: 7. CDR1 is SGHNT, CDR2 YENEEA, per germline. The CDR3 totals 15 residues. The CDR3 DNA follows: TGTGCCAGCAGCCATAACAGGGGGCTCAACAATGAGCAGTTCTTC. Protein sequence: CASSHNRGLNNEQFF.

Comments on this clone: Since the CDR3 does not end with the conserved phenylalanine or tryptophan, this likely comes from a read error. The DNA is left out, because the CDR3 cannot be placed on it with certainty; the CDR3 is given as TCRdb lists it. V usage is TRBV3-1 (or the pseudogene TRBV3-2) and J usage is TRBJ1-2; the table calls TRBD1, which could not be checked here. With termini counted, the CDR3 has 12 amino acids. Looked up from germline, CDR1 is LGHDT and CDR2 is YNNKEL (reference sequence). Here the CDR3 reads CASSLPGQRSLD.

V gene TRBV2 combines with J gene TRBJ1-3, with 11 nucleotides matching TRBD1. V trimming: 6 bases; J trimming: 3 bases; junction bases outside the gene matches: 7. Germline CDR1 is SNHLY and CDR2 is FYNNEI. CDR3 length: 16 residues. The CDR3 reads CASSPRTGGFGNTIYF. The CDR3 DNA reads TGTGCCAGCAGCCCGCGGACAGGGGGCTTTGGAAACACCATATATTTT.

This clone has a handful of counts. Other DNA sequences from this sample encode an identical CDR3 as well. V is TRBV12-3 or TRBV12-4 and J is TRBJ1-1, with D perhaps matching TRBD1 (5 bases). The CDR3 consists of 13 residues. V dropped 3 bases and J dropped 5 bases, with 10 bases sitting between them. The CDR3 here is CASSLGGGTEAFF. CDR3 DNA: TGTGCCAGCAGTTTGGGGGGTGGGACTGAAGCTTTCTTT.

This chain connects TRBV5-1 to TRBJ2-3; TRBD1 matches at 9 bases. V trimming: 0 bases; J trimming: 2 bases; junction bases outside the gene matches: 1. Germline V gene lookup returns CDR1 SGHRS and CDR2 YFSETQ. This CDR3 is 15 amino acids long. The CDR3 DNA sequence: TGCGCCAGCAGCTTGGGACAGGGGGACACAGATACGCAGTATTTT. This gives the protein CASSLGQGDTDTQYF.

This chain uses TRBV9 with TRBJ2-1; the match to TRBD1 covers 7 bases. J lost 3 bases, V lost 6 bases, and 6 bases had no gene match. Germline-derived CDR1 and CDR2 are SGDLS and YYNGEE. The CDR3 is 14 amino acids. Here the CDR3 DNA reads TGTGCCAGCACCCGGGACAGAAACTACAATGAGCAGTTCTTC. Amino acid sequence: CASTRDRNYNEQFF.

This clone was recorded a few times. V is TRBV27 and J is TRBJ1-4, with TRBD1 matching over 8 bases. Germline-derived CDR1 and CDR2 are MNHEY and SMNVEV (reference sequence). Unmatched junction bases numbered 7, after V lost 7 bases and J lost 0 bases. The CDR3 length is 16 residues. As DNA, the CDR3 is TGTGCCAGCAACCCCAGGGGGCCTGCAACTAATGAAAAACTGTTTTTT. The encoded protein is CASNPRGPATNEKLFF.

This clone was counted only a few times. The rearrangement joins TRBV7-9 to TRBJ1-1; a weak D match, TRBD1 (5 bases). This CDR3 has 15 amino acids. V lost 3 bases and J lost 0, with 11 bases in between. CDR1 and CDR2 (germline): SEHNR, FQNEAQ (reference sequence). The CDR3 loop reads CASSFVGGMNTEAFF. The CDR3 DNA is TGTGCCAGCAGCTTCGTGGGGGGAATGAACACTGAAGCTTTCTTT.

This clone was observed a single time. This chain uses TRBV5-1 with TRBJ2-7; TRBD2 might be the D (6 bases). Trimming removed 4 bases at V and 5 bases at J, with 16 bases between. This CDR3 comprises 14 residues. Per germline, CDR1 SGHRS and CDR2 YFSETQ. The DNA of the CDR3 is TGCGCCAGCAGCCCGCTTACGCGGGGCGACGAGCAGTACTTC. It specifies CASSPLTRGDEQYF.

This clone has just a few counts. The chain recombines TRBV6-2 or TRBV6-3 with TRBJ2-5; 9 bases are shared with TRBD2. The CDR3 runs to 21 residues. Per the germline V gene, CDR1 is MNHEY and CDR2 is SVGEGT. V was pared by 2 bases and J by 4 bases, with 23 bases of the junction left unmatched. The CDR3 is CASSYRPGRGRSRGGVETQYF. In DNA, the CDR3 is TGTGCCAGCAGTTACCGACCAGGGAGGGGACGTTCGCGGGGGGGCGTAGAGACCCAGTACTTC.